This T cell receptor beta chain emerged from a study of T cell responses to AZD1222 COVID-19 vaccine. Details on this clone: The target antigen is unknown.

The CDR3 has 14 amino acids. The V and J ends lost 6 bases and 7 bases, in that order; junction bases with no gene match: 10. CDR1 and CDR2 (germline): SNHLY, FYNNEI. Libraries were prepared by immunoSEQ multiplex PCR; TCRdb keeps only in-frame clonotypes and omits some of them. The table includes 250,000 to 300,000 clones, almost 95% detected once. General study results and limits: Females outnumbered males among donors, who were mostly white British; clonal diversity was possibly underestimated. The study reported that nearly half of spike-specific TCRs target unmutated variant regions. Only a handful of AZD1222 recipients tested seropositive at baseline. Vaccine-associated CD4 TCRs spanned spike, dominant at 160-218 and 743-854.

The source was peripheral blood, collected 28 days after the second AZD1222 dose. V usage is TRBV2 and J usage is TRBJ1-2; TRBD1 aligns across 8 bases. The TCR was taken from an adult who received the AZD1222 COVID-19 vaccine. Here the CDR3 reads CASSNKRTGLGYTF. In DNA form, the CDR3 reads TGTGCCAGCAGCAACAAAAGGACAGGGCTTGGCTACACCTTC.